Described below is a single T cell receptor (beta chain) sequence and its context. The antigen remains undetermined. The PCR had 60 Vbeta and 13 Jbeta primers. Libraries were prepared by immunoSEQ multiplex PCR; TCRdb keeps only in-frame clonotypes and omits some of them. Of about 210,000 clones in the sample, 75% to 80% were seen once. The sample comes from a study of cytomegalovirus exposure and HLA in healthy donors. The study's findings and limits: Presence/absence analyses treated sequencing depth as roughly uniform across donors.

The sequenced sample consisted of PBMCs. This sequence was found in a male donor in good health and CMV-seronegative.

CDR3 protein: CASSLPASELTDTQYF. CDR3 nucleotide sequence: TGTGCCAGCAGTTTACCGGCTAGCGAGCTTACAGATACGCAGTATTTT. The V call is TRBV28, the J call TRBJ2-3; a possible D gene is TRBD2 (6 bases). The germline V and J ends were trimmed by 2 bases and 3 bases, with 15 bases remaining between them. Per the germline V gene, CDR1 is MDHEN and CDR2 is SYDVKM. The CDR3 consists of 16 residues.